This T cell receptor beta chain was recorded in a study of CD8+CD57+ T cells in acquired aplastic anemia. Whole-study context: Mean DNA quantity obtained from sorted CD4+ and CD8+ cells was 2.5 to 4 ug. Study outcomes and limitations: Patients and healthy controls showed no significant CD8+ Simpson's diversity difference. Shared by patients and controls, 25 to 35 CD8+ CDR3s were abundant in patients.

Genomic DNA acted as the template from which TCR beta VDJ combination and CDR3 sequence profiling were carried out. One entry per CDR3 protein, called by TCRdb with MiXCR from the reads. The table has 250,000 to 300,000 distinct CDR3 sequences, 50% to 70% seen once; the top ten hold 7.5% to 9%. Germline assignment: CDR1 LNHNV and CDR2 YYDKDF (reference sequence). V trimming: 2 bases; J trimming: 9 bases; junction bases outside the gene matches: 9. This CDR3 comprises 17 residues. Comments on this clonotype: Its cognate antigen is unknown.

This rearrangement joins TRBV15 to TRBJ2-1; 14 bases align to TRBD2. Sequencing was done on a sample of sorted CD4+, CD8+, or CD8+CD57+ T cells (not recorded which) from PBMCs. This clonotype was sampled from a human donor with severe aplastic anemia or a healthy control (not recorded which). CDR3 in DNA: TGTGCCACCAGCAGACCCATCGGGACTAGCGGGAGCAGTGAGCAGTTCTTC. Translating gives CATSRPIGTSGSSEQFF.